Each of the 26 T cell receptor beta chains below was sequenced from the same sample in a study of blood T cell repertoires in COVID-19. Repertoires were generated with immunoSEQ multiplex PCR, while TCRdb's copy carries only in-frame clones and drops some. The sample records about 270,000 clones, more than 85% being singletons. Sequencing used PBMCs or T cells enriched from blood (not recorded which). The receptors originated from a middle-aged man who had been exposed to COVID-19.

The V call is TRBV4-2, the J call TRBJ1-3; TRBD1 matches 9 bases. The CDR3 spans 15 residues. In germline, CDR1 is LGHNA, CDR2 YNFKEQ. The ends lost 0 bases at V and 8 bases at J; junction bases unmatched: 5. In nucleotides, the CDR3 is TGTGCCAGCAGCCAAGAACAGGGGGCGCAGGACACCATATATTTT. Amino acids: CASSQEQGAQDTIYF.

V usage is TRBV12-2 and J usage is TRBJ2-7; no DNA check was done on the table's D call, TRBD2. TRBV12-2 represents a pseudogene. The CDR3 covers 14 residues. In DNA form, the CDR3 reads TGTGCAAGTCGCCTAGGGACTAGCGGTTACGAGCAGTACTTC. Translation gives CASRLGTSGYEQYF.

DNA for the CDR3: TGTGCCAGCAGTTATGGGGGGGAACCTCTCTACGAGCAGTACTTC. Its translation is CASSYGGEPLYEQYF. The rearrangement links TRBV6-5 to TRBJ2-7; 7 nucleotides agree with TRBD2. This CDR3 is 15 amino acids long. The ends lost 3 bases at V and 3 bases at J; junction bases unmatched: 8. In germline, CDR1 is MNHEY, CDR2 SVGAGI.

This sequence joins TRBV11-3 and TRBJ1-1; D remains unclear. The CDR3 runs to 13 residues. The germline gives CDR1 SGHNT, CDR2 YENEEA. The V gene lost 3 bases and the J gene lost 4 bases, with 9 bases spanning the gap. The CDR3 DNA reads TGTGCCAGCAGCTTTTCCCTCCCCACTGAAGCTTTCTTT. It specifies CASSFSLPTEAFF.

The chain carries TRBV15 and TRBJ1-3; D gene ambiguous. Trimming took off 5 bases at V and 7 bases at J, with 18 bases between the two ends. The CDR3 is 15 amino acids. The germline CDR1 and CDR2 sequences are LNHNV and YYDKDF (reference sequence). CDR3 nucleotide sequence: TGTGCCACCAGCGACCCCTCTGAGGGAGGGAACACCATATATTTT. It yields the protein CATSDPSEGGNTIYF.

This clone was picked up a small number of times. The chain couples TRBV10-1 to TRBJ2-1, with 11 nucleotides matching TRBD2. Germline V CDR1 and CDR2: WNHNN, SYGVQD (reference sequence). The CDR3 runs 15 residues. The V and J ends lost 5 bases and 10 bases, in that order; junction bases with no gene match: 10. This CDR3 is CASSPEGLAVKEQFF. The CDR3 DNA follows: TGCGCCAGCAGTCCAGAGGGACTAGCGGTGAAAGAGCAGTTCTTC.

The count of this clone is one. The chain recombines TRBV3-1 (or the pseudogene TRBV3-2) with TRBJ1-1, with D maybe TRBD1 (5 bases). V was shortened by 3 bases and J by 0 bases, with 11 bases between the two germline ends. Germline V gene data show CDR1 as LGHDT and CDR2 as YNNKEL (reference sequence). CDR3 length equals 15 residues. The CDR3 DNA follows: TGTGCCAGCAGCCATGCGGGGGTTATGAACACTGAAGCTTTCTTT. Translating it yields CASSHAGVMNTEAFF.

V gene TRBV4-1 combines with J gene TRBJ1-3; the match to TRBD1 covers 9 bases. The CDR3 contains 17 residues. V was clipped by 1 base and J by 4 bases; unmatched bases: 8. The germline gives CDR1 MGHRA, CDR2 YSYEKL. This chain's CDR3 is CASSQVHRGPRGNTIYF. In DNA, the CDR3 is TGCGCCAGCAGCCAAGTTCACAGGGGGCCGAGAGGAAACACCATATATTTT.

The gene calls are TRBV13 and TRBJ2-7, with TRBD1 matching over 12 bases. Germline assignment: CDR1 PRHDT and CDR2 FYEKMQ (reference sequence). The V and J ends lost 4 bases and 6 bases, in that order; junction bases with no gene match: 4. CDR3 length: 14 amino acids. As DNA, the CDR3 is TGTGCCAGCAGCTCCCGGGACAGGGGGCGCGAGCAGTACTTC. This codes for CASSSRDRGREQYF.

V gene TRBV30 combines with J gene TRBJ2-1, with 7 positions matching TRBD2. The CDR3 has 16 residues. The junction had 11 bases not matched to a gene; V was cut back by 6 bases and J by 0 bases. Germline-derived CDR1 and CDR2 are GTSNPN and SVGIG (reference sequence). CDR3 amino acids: CACTLVGGSSYNEQFF. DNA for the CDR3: TGTGCCTGTACCCTCGTGGGCGGGAGCTCCTACAATGAGCAGTTCTTC.

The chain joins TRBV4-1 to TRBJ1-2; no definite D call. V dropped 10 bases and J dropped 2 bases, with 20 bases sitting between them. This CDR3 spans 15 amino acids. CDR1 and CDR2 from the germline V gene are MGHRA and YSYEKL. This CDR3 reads CATRSAVRQNYGYTF. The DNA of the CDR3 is TGCGCCACGAGAAGCGCCGTGAGGCAGAACTATGGCTACACCTTC.

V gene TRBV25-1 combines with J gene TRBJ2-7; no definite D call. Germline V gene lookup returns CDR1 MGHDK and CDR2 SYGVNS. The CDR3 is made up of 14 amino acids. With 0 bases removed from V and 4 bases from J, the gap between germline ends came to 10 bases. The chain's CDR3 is CASSEYGQAYEQYF. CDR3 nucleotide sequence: TGTGCCAGCAGTGAATATGGCCAGGCGTACGAGCAGTACTTC.

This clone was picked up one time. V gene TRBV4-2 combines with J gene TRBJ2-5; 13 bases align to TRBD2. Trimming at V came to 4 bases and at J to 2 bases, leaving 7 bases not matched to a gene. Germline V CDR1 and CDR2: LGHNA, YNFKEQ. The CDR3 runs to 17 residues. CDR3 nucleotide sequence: TGTGCCAGCAGCCTGCTCTTGGGACTAGCGGGGCAAGAGACCCAGTACTTC. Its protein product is CASSLLLGLAGQETQYF.

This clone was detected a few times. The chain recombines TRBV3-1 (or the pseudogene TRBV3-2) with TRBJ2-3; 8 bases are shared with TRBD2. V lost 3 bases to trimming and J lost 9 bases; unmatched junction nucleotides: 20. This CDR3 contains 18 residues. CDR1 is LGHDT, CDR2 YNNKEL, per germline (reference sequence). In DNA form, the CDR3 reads TGTGCCAGCAGCCACCCCGTTTCTAGCGGGCCGCTGAAAGGGACGCAGTATTTT. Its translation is CASSHPVSSGPLKGTQYF.

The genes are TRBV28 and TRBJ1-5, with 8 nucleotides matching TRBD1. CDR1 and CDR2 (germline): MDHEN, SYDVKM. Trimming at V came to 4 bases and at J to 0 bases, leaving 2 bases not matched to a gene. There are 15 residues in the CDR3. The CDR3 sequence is CASSSGQVSNQPQHF. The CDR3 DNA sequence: TGTGCCAGCAGTTCGGGACAGGTTAGCAATCAGCCCCAGCATTTT.

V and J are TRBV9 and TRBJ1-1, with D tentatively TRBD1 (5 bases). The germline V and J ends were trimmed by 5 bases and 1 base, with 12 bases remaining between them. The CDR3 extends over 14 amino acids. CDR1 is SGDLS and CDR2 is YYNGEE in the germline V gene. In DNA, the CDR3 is TGTGCCAGCAGGGTGGGGCAAGGGAACACTGAAGCTTTCTTT. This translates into CASRVGQGNTEAFF.

This CDR3 reads CASKSDREQETQYF. In DNA form, the CDR3 reads TGTGCCAGCAAATCCGACAGAGAACAAGAGACCCAGTACTTC. The chain combines TRBV7-2 with TRBJ2-5; D is possibly TRBD1 (5 bases). This CDR3 region has 14 residues. The germline V and J ends were trimmed by 7 bases and 2 bases, with 14 bases remaining between them. The germline V gene has CDR1 SGHTA and CDR2 FQGNSA.

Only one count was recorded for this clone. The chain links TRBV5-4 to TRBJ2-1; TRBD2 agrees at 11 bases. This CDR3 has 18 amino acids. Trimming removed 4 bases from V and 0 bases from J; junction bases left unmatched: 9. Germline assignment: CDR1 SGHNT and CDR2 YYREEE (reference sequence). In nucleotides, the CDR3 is TGTGCCAGCAGCCCCGGGCTAGCGGGAGGAAGCTCCTACAATGAGCAGTTCTTC. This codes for CASSPGLAGGSSYNEQFF. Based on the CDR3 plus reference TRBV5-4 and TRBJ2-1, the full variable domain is ETGVTQSPTHLIKTRGQQVTLRCSSQSGHNTVSWYQQALGQGPQFIFQYYREEENGRGNFPPRFSGLQFPNYSSELNVNALELDDSALYLCASSPGLAGGSSYNEQFFGPGTRLTVL.

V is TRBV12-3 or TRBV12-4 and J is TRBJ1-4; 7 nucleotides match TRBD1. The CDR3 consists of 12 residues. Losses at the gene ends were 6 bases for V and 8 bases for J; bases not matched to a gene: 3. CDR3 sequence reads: CASRGTAEKLFF. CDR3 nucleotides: TGTGCCAGCAGGGGGACAGCCGAAAAACTGTTTTTT.

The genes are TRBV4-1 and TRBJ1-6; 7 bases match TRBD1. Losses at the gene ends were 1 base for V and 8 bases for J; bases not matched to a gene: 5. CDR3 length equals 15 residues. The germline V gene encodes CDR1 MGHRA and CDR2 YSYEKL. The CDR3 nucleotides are TGCGCCAGCAGCCAAGCCGACAGGGCTTATTCACCCCTCCACTTT. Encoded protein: CASSQADRAYSPLHF.

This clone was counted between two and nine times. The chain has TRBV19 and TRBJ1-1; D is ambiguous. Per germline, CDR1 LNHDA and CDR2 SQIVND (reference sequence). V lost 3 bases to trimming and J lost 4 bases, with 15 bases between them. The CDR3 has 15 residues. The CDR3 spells CASSIWGSGSTEAFF. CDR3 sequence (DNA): TGTGCCAGTAGTATCTGGGGATCTGGGAGCACTGAAGCTTTCTTT.

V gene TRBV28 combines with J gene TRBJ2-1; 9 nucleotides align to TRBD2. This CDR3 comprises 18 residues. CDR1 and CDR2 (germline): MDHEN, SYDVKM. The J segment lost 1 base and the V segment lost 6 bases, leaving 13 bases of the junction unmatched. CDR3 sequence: CASSRAGRAGGSYNEQFF. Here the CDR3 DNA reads TGTGCCAGCAGCCGGGCGGGCAGAGCGGGAGGATCCTACAATGAGCAGTTCTTC. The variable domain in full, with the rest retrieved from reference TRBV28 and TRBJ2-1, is DVKVTQSSRYLVKRTGEKVFLECVQDMDHENMFWYRQDPGLGLRLIYFSYDVKMKEKGDIPEGYSVSREKKERFSLILESASTNQTSMYLCASSRAGRAGGSYNEQFFGPGTRLTVL.

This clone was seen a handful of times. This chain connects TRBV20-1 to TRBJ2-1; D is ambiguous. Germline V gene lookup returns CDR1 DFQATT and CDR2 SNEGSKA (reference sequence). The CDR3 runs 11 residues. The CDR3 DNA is TGCTACCCTGCGTCTAACAATGAGCAGTTCTTC. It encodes CYPASNNEQFF.

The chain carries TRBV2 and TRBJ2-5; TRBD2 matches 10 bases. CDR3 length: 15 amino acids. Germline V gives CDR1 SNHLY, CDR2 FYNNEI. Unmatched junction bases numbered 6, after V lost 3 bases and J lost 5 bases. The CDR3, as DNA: TGTGCCAGCAGTGATGGGACTAGCGTTGGGGAGACCCAGTACTTC. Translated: CASSDGTSVGETQYF.

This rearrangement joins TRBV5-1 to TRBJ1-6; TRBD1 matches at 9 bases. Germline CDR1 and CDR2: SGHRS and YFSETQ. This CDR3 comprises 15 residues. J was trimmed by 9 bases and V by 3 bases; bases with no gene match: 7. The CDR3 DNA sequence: TGCGCCAGCAGCTCCACGGGACAGGGAGTTTCACCCCTCCACTTT. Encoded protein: CASSSTGQGVSPLHF.

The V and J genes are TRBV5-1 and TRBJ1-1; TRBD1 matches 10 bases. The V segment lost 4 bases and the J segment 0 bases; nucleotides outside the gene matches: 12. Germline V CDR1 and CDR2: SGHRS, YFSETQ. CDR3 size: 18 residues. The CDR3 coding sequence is TGCGCCAGCAGCGAATACCGGGACAGGGGAGGAATGAACACTGAAGCTTTCTTT. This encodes CASSEYRDRGGMNTEAFF.